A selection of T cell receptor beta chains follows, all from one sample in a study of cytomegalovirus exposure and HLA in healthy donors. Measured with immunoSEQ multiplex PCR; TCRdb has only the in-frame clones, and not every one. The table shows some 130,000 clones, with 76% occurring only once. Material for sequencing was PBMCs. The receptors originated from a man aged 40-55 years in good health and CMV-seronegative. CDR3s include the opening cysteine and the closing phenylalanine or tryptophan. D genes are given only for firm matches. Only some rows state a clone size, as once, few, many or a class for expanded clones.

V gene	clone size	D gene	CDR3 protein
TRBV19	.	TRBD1	CASSIGTGGAWYF
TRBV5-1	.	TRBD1	CASSPDRGRSTEAFF
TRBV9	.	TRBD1	CASSPWGQGGDTQYF
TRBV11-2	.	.	CASSLDALAGLVF
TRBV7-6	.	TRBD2	CASSLGGTSGVYQETQYF
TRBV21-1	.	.	CASSPPSVQGAGEQFF
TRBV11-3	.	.	CASSPEANTEAFF
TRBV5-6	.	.	CASRDTSSFTGELFF
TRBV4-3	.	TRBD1	CASSPSGQGINEKLFF
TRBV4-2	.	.	CASSQVTTNTGELFF
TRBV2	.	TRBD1	CASSRGQGLNEKLFF
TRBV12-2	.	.	CASRWDSPQYLYGYTF
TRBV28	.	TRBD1	CASSSQQGNYGYTF
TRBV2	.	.	CASSVLSGANVLTF
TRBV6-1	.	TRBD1	CASNQAPTGSYEQYF
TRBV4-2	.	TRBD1	CASSHATGDLYGYTF
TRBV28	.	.	CASSPPNYEQYF
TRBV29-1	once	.	CSVEGGAGNTIYF
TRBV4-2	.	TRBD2	CASSHKLAGSYNEQFF
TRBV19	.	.	CASRDGGKPQHF
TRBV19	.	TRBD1	CASSKTTYRGGSGQPQHF
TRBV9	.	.	CASSPTGGTYEQYF
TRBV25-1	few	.	CASSAMDRLYEQYF
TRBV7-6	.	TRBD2	CASSTFIAGATDTQYF
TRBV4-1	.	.	CASSQDRQGTYNEQFF
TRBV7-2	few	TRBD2	CASRPTSGARQFF